This TCR beta chain was obtained from a study of blood T cell repertoires in COVID-19. About the research overall: COVID-19 samples from acute and convalescent phases originated in the United States, Italy and Spain. T cells, B-cell-depleted T cells, or PBMCs provided the cDNA or gDNA that served as material.

Per the study methods: By means of reference gene primer amplification, nucleated cell counts were estimated. Repertoires were generated with immunoSEQ multiplex PCR, while TCRdb's copy carries only in-frame clones and drops some. The V and J calls and clone size are taken from that table; D and trimming were inferred from the DNA. The sample includes about 290,000 clones, approximately 86% of them seen just once. Sequencing was carried out using peripheral blood. The clonotype originates from a woman between 50 and 59 years old with active or convalescent COVID-19.

The CDR3, as DNA: TGTGCCAGCAAGGTGGGGCATGAGCAGTTCTTC. Protein product: CASKVGHEQFF. The chain combines TRBV2 with TRBJ2-1; tentatively, D is TRBD1 (5 bases). Trimming pared 7 bases from V and 8 bases from J, leaving 9 bases between. CDR1 is SNHLY and CDR2 is FYNNEI in the germline V gene. The CDR3 length is 11 residues.